This TCR beta chain originates from a study of cytomegalovirus exposure and HLA in healthy donors. There are 16 residues in the CDR3. The ends lost 2 bases at V and 0 bases at J; junction bases unmatched: 7. Germline CDR1 GTSNPN, CDR2 SVGIG (reference sequence). Study-wide points: When analyzed later, the rates of TCR association showed variation by HLA locus, with DRB1 the most and HLA-C the fewest. Equally common other TCR beta chains were less clonally expanded than HLA-associated ones, a later analysis found.

Amplification used 60 Vbeta primers and 13 Jbeta primers. Here immunoSEQ multiplex PCR was the method, and the copy in TCRdb shows in-frame clones only, minus some. The sample lists 75,000 to 90,000 clones, around 85% seen once, with over 7% in the top ten. As regards this clone: What it recognizes is unknown.

This receptor was obtained from a man in his forties in good health and CMV-seropositive. The V gene is TRBV30, the J gene TRBJ1-1; 9 nucleotides line up with TRBD1. Sequencing input: PBMCs. The CDR3 DNA reads as TGTGCCTGGAGTAGGGACAGGGTAACCCTGAACACTGAAGCTTTCTTT. It encodes CAWSRDRVTLNTEAFF.